The next 11 T cell receptor beta chains were all read from a single sample in a study of blood T cells in healthy people across ages. Alongside a J-beta primer mix, a sample-barcoded 5' primer served in a second PCR lasting about 7 to 11 cycles. TCRdb re-analysed the 5' RACE reads in MiXCR, keeping a single row per CDR3 protein. The table includes 850,000 or so distinct CDR3 sequences, around 28% detected once. Input material: blood. The source of these receptors is a woman of 80 years or more in good health.

To note about this clonotype: A much larger clonotype is one base distant, so this may be a read error. V gene TRBV12-3 or TRBV12-4 combines with J gene TRBJ2-3; 8 bases match TRBD1. This CDR3 has 15 amino acids. Here the CDR3 reads CAGSFQGAPTDTQYF. The DNA for the CDR3 is TGTGCCGGCAGTTTCCAGGGGGCCCCCACAGATACGCAGTATTTT.

The V call is TRBV14, the J call TRBJ2-7, with D perhaps TRBD2 (6 bases). Trimming pared 3 bases from V and 7 bases from J, leaving 19 bases between. The CDR3 totals 15 residues. Germline CDR1 and CDR2: SGHDN and FVKESK. The CDR3 loop reads CASSQDTSSHNEQYF. The CDR3, as DNA: TGTGCCAGCAGCCAGGACACTAGCTCCCACAATGAGCAGTACTTC. The whole variable domain, filled in from reference TRBV14 and TRBJ2-7, reads EAGVTQFPSHSVIEKGQTVTLRCDPISGHDNLYWYRRVMGKEIKFLLHFVKESKQDESGMPNNRFLAERTGGTYSTLKVQPAELEDSGVYFCASSQDTSSHNEQYFGPGTRLTVT.

A note on this clonotype: Just one base apart from a much larger clone, this may be a read error. The chain links TRBV6-5 to TRBJ2-3; D is possibly TRBD1 or TRBD2 (5 bases each). Germline values: CDR1 MNHEY, CDR2 SVGAGI. V was shortened by 6 bases and J by 4 bases, with 14 bases between the two germline ends. The CDR3 contains 14 residues. The CDR3 DNA reads TGTGCCAGCAGAAGGGGACGGTTTGCAGATACGCAGTATTTT. Residues: CASRRGRFADTQYF.

On this clonotype itself: A much larger clone is a single base away; this may be a read error. The chain carries TRBV12-3 or TRBV12-4 and TRBJ1-1; D is unresolved. CDR3 size: 11 residues. CDR3 nucleotides: TGTACCAGCAGCCCCGGGGTCGGAGCTTTCTTT. This codes for CTSSPGVGAFF.

This clonotype appeared many times. The chain has TRBV6-2 or TRBV6-3 and TRBJ2-7; D assignment may be TRBD1 or TRBD2 (6 bases each). There are 15 residues in the CDR3. Between the trimmed V and J ends, which lost 6 bases and 3 bases, there was a span of 18 bases. Germline V lookup: CDR1 MNHEY, CDR2 SVGEGT. The CDR3 DNA sequence: TGTGCCAGCAGCCACCCCGGAGGGGGTCACTACGAGCAGTACTTC. As protein: CASSHPGGGHYEQYF.

This clonotype was observed a few times. Possible read error: a much larger clone is one base away. The chain uses TRBV20-1 and TRBJ2-5; D possibly corresponds to TRBD2 (5 bases). CDR3 length: 15 residues. Germline V CDR1 and CDR2: DFQATT, SNEGSKA (reference sequence). With 0 bases removed from V and 11 bases from J, the gap between germline ends came to 22 bases. The CDR3 region is CSARDSGFKWNEQYF. For the CDR3, the DNA is TGCAGTGCTAGAGATTCGGGGTTCAAATGGAATGAGCAGTACTTC.

J is TRBJ1-6 and V is TRBV7-2; tentative D call: TRBD1 (5 bases). CDR3 length: 15 amino acids. Trimming cost V 7 bases and J 8 bases, with 18 bases left between them. Germline assignment: CDR1 SGHTA and CDR2 FQGNSA. In DNA form, the CDR3 reads TGTGCCAGCACCAAACTTCTGCTCAGGGATTCACCCCTCCACTTT. This gives the protein CASTKLLLRDSPLHF.

This clonotype was detected many times. This chain uses TRBV6-1 with TRBJ2-7; the match to TRBD1 covers 7 bases. Germline V gene sequence: CDR1 MNHNS, CDR2 SASEGT. This CDR3 has 14 amino acids. Trimming removed 4 bases from V and 3 bases from J; junction bases left unmatched: 6. The DNA of the CDR3 is TGTGCCAGCAGTGCGCCGGGACAGAACTACGAGCAGTACTTC. Translated, it gives CASSAPGQNYEQYF.

J is TRBJ2-4 and V is TRBV5-6; TRBD2 agrees at 8 bases. The better agreement between TRBJ2-7 and the DNA end casts doubt on the J call. The CDR3 totals 14 residues. Germline V lookup: CDR1 SGHDT, CDR2 YYEEEE. The CDR3 nucleotides read TGTGCCAGCAGCCCCGGGGGGGGCATGGACGAGCAGTACTTC. Protein: CASSPGGGMDEQYF.

The V call is TRBV7-2, the J call TRBJ2-1; possibly TRBD1 for D (6 bases). Germline lookup yields CDR1 SGHTA and CDR2 FQGNSA. The CDR3 runs to 13 residues. Trimming stripped 2 bases from V and 12 bases from J, with 14 bases between. CDR3 region: CASSLQGPTGQFF. The CDR3 nucleotides read TGTGCCAGCAGCTTACAGGGGCCAACTGGGCAGTTCTTC.

The chain links TRBV2 to TRBJ1-2; possibly TRBD1 for D (5 bases). The V gene's germline CDR1 is SNHLY and CDR2 FYNNEI. CDR3 length: 14 residues. The V end was cut by 0 bases, the J end by 4 bases, with 9 bases between. The CDR3, as DNA: TGTGCCAGCAGTGAAGCGGGCGGGACCTATGGCTACACCTTC. Encoded protein: CASSEAGGTYGYTF.